These 13 T cell receptor beta chains share one sample of origin, sequenced in a study of T cell responses to AZD1222 COVID-19 vaccine. Using immunoSEQ multiplex PCR, the repertoire was profiled, and TCRdb retains in-frame clones only, with some absent. The sample lists approximately 110,000 clones; about nine tenths were seen once. The specimen comprised peripheral blood, sampled on day 0 of AZD1222 vaccination. These receptor sequences come from an adult in good health.

The rearrangement joins TRBV10-3 to TRBJ1-1; possibly TRBD1 for D (5 bases). The V end was cut by 7 bases, the J end by 5 bases, with 14 bases between. The CDR3 has 13 residues. Germline V lookup: CDR1 ENHRY, CDR2 SYGVKD. CDR3 amino acids: CAIKVSRQTEAFF. Written as DNA, the CDR3 is TGTGCCATCAAGGTGTCGCGACAGACTGAAGCTTTCTTT.

The CDR3 spells CASSQDLGGSGVSREAFF. The CDR3, as DNA: TGTGCCAGCAGCCAAGATTTAGGAGGCAGCGGGGTAAGCCGTGAAGCTTTCTTT. V and J are TRBV3-1 (or the pseudogene TRBV3-2) and TRBJ1-1; D is unresolved. Trimming removed 0 bases at V and 7 bases at J, with 24 bases between. CDR1 LGHDT and CDR2 YNNKEL come from the germline V gene (reference sequence). CDR3 length: 18 residues.

The chain carries TRBV7-9 and TRBJ2-7, with 8 bases that match TRBD2. CDR3 size: 15 residues. Germline CDR1 and CDR2: SEHNR and FQNEAQ (reference sequence). Germline trimming cut 5 bases from V and 2 bases from J; bases unmatched to any gene: 8. CDR3: CASSHRAGEAYEQYF. The CDR3 nucleotides are TGTGCCAGCAGCCACCGAGCGGGGGAGGCCTACGAGCAGTACTTC.

V gene TRBV12-3 or TRBV12-4 combines with J gene TRBJ2-1; no definite D call. The CDR3 is made up of 13 amino acids. Trimming removed 6 bases at V and 7 bases at J, with 13 bases between. DNA for the CDR3: TGTGCCAGCAGCCAACTTACAAGTAATGAGCAGTTCTTC. It codes for CASSQLTSNEQFF.

This sequence joins TRBV6-5 and TRBJ2-2, with a tentative D call TRBD2 (6 bases). The germline CDR1 and CDR2 sequences are MNHEY and SVGAGI. The CDR3 is 15 amino acids. Trimming took off 3 bases at V and 4 bases at J, with 12 bases between the two ends. CDR3 region: CASSYRRGTTGELFF. The DNA for the CDR3 is TGTGCCAGCAGTTATCGGAGGGGAACCACCGGGGAGCTGTTTTTT.

V and J are TRBV14 and TRBJ1-2; maybe TRBD1 (5 bases). The CDR3 is 15 residues long. CDR1 is SGHDN, CDR2 FVKESK, per germline. Trimming left V 3 bases short and J 2 bases short, with 13 bases between. CDR3 DNA sequence: TGTGCCAGCAGCCAGGGCTTAGGGACCAACTATGGCTACACCTTC. Protein product: CASSQGLGTNYGYTF.

This clone occurred once. V is TRBV7-9 and J is TRBJ2-2; 9 positions agree with TRBD2. This CDR3 region has 18 residues. Germline V CDR1 and CDR2: SEHNR, FQNEAQ (reference sequence). J gave up 0 bases and V 5 bases, and 10 bases lay outside the gene matches. The CDR3 nucleotides read TGTGCCAGCAGCCCACACGTACTAGCGGGTACGAACACCGGGGAGCTGTTTTTT. This codes for CASSPHVLAGTNTGELFF.

Comments on this clone: The same CDR3 also results from other DNA sequences found in this sample. The CDR3: CASRGQGNQPQHF. The CDR3 DNA reads as TGTGCCAGCAGGGGACAGGGGAATCAGCCCCAGCATTTT. The V gene is TRBV12-3 or TRBV12-4, the J gene TRBJ1-5; 10 bases align to TRBD1. The CDR3 loop spans 13 amino acids. J lost 4 bases, V lost 6 bases, and 0 bases had no gene match.

This clone was counted a single time. The chain links TRBV27 to TRBJ1-5; no firm D call. Trimming took off 2 bases at V and 9 bases at J, with 11 bases between the two ends. Germline CDR1 and CDR2: MNHEY and SMNVEV (reference sequence). This CDR3 has 13 residues. The CDR3 nucleotides read TGTGCCAGCAGTTTAACGTCTGTCAGGCCCCAGCATTTT. Its translation: CASSLTSVRPQHF.

This rearrangement joins TRBV19 to TRBJ1-1; D gene uncertain. The CDR3 covers 15 residues. V gave up 5 bases and J gave up 1 base, with 14 bases separating them. From germline, CDR1 is LNHDA and CDR2 SQIVND (reference sequence). The CDR3 loop reads CASSSFPGGNTEAFF. In nucleotides, the CDR3 is TGTGCCAGTAGTTCATTTCCGGGAGGGAACACTGAAGCTTTCTTT.

The chain is built from TRBV20-1 and TRBJ1-1, with D possibly being TRBD1 (5 bases). Germline V gene sequence: CDR1 DFQATT, CDR2 SNEGSKA (reference sequence). The V and J ends lost 3 bases and 3 bases respectively, with 14 bases between them. This CDR3 is built from 14 residues. The DNA of the CDR3 is TGCAGTGCTAGTTCGGGAGAGGGGCACACTGAAGCTTTCTTT. Translated: CSASSGEGHTEAFF.

This chain connects TRBV7-7 to TRBJ2-2; D gene unclear. This CDR3 is 14 amino acids long. Trimming took off 1 base at V and 4 bases at J, with 7 bases between the two ends. The germline V gene encodes CDR1 SSHAT and CDR2 FNYEAQ (reference sequence). In nucleotides, the CDR3 is TGTGCCAGCAGCTTAGTGCCAGGCACCGGGGAGCTGTTTTTT. Protein sequence: CASSLVPGTGELFF. The full variable domain, with the rest looked up from reference TRBV7-7 and TRBJ2-2, is GAGVSQSPRYKVTKRGQDVTLRCDPISSHATLYWYQQALGQGPEFLTYFNYEAQPDKSGLPSDRFSAERPEGSISTLTIQRTEQRDSAMYRCASSLVPGTGELFFGEGSRLTVL.

The rearrangement joins TRBV9 to TRBJ2-3; 10 bases line up with TRBD1. Germline V gives CDR1 SGDLS, CDR2 YYNGEE. The CDR3 loop spans 16 amino acids. The V and J ends lost 0 bases and 5 bases, in that order; junction bases with no gene match: 6. CDR3 in amino acids: CASSVEGTGVRDTQYF. The CDR3 DNA follows: TGTGCCAGCAGCGTAGAGGGGACAGGGGTCAGAGATACGCAGTATTTT.